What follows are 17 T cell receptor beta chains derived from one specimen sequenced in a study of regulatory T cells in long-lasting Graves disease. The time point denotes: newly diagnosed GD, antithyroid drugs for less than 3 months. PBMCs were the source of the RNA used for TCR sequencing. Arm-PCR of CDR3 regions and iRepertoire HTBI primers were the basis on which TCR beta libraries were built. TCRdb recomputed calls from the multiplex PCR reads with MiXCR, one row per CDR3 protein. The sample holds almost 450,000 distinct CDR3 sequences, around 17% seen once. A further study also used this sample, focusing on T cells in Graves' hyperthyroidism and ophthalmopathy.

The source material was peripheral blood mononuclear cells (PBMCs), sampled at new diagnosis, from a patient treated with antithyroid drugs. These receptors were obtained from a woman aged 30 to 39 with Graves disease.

The CDR3 loop reads CASSPRAGGLNTGELFF. CDR3 bases: TGTGCCAGCTCACCTAGAGCGGGAGGGCTAAACACCGGGGAGCTGTTTTTT. The chain couples TRBV18 to TRBJ2-2, with 10 bases matching TRBD2. Per germline, CDR1 KGHSH and CDR2 LQKENI. This CDR3 region has 17 residues. Trimming cost V 3 bases and J 2 bases; bases outside gene matches: 6.

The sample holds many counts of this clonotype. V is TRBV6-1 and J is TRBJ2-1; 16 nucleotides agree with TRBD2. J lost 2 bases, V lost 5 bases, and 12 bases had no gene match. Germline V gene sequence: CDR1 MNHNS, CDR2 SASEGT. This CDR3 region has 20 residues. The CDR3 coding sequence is TGTGCCAGCAGTCCTCTCGGGACTAGCGGGAGGGTTCGTCCCTACAATGAGCAGTTCTTC. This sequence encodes CASSPLGTSGRVRPYNEQFF.

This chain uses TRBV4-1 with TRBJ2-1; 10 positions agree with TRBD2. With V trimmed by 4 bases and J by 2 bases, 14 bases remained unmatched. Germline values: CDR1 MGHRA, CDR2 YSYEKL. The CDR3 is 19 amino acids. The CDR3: CASSPTRGLAGDTYNEQFF. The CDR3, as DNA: TGCGCCAGCAGCCCTACAAGGGGGCTAGCGGGAGACACCTACAATGAGCAGTTCTTC.

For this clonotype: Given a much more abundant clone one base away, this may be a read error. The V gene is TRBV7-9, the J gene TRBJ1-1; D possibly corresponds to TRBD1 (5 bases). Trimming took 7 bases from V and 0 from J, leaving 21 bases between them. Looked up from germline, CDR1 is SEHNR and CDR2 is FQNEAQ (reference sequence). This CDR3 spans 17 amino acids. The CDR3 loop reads CASNQKPLGGMNTEAFF. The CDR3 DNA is TGTGCCAGCAACCAAAAACCCCTGGGGGGGATGAACACTGAAGCTTTCTTT.

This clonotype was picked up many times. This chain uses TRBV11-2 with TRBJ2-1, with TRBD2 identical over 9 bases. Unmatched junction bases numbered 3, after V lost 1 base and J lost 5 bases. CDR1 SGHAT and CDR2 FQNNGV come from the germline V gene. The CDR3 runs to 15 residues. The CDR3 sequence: CASSLGTSENNEQFF. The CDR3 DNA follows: TGTGCCAGCAGCTTAGGGACTAGCGAGAACAATGAGCAGTTCTTC.

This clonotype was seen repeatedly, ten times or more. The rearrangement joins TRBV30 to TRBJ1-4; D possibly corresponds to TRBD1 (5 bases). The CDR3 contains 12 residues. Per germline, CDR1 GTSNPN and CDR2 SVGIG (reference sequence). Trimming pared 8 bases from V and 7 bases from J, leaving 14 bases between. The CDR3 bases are TGTGCCGGGGGAAGACACTTTGAAAAACTGTTTTTT. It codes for CAGGRHFEKLFF.

CDR3 sequence reads: CASSYRGTGGDEQYF. CDR3 nucleotides: TGTGCCAGCAGTTACAGGGGGACAGGGGGCGACGAGCAGTACTTC. V is TRBV6-9 and J is TRBJ2-7; 12 bases align to TRBD1. V was pared by 3 bases and J by 5 bases, with 5 bases of the junction left unmatched. CDR1 and CDR2 from the germline V gene are MNHGY and SVAAGI. The CDR3 is 15 residues long.

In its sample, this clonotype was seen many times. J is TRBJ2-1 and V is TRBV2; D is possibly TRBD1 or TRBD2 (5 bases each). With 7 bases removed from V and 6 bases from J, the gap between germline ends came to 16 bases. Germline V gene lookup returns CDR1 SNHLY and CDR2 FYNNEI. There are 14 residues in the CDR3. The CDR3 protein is CASIRGESLNEQFF. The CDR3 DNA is TGTGCCAGCATAAGGGGAGAATCGCTCAATGAGCAGTTCTTC.

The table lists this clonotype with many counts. The CDR3 nucleotides are TGTGCCAGCAGTTCCACAAGCGTCTACGAGCAGTACTTC. Its protein is CASSSTSVYEQYF. The gene calls are TRBV12-3 or TRBV12-4 and TRBJ2-7; D is ambiguous. With 4 bases removed from V and 3 bases from J, the gap between germline ends came to 10 bases. CDR3 size: 13 residues.

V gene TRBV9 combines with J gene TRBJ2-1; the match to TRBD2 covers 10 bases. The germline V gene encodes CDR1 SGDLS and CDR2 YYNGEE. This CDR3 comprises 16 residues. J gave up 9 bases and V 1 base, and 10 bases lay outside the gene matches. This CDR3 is CASSVSGGTSAPEQFF. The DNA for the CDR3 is TGTGCCAGCAGCGTATCGGGGGGGACTAGCGCCCCTGAGCAGTTCTTC. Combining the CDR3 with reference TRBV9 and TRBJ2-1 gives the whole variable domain DSGVTQTPKHLITATGQRVTLRCSPRSGDLSVYWYQQSLDQGLQFLIQYYNGEERAKGNILERFSAQQFPDLHSELNLSSLELGDSALYFCASSVSGGTSAPEQFFGPGTRLTVL.

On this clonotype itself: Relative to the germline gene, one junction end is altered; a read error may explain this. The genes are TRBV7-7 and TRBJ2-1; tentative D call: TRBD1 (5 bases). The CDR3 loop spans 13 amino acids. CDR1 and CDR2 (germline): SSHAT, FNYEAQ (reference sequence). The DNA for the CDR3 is TGTGCTAGCAGCAACGGACACCTCAATGAGCAGTTCTTC. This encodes CASSNGHLNEQFF.

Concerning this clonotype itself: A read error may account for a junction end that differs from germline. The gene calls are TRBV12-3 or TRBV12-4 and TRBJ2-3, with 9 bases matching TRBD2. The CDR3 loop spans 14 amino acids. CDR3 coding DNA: TGTGCCAGCACCCTGGCGGGAGGGGCAGATACGGAGTATTTT. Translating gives CASTLAGGADTEYF.

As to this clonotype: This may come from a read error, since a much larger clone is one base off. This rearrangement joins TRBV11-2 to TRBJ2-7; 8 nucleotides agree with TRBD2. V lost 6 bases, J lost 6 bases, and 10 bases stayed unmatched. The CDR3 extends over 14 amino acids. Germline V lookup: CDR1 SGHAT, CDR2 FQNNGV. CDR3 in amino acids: CASRRTSGGIEQYF. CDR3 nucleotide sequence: TGTGCCAGCAGGCGGACCTCGGGAGGGATCGAGCAGTACTTC. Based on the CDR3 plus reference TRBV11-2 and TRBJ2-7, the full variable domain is EAGVAQSPRYKIIEKRQSVAFWCNPISGHATLYWYQQILGQGPKLLIQFQNNGVVDDSQLPKDRFSAERLKGVDSTLKIQPAKLEDSAVYLCASRRTSGGIEQYFGPGTRLTVT.

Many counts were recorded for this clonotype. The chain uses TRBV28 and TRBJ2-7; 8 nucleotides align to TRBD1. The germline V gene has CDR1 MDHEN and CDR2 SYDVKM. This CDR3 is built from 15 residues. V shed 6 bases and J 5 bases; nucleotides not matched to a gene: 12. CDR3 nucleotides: TGTGCCAGCAGGCCCGACAGGGGAGTATGGAACGAGCAGTACTTC. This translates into CASRPDRGVWNEQYF.

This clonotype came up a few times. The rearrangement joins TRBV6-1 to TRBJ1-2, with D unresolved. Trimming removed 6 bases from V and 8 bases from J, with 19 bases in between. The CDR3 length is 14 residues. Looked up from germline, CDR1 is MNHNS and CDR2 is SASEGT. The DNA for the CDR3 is TGTGCCAGCAGCCCCTCCCCCCCGGAGGAGGGCTACACCTTC. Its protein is CASSPSPPEEGYTF.

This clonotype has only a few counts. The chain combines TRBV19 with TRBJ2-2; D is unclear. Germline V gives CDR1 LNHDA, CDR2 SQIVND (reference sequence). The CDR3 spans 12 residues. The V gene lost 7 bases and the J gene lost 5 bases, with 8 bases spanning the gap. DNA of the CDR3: TGTGCCAGTACCCCGAGGACCGGGGAGCTGTTTTTT. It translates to CASTPRTGELFF.

The chain's CDR3 is CATSESTTAYEQYF. CDR3 bases: TGTGCCACCAGTGAAAGTACGACAGCCTACGAGCAGTACTTC. The chain joins TRBV24-1 to TRBJ2-7; tentatively, D is TRBD1 (5 bases). The CDR3 totals 14 residues. The germline V and J ends were trimmed by 4 bases and 2 bases, with 11 bases remaining between them. CDR1 KGHDR and CDR2 SFDVKD come from the germline V gene.